This TCR beta chain is from a study of CD8+ T cells in alopecia areata listed by TCRdb under 2018. Describing the broader study: Treated patients were enrolled in an open-label pilot trial of oral tofacitinib at 5 to 10 mg twice daily for moderate-to-severe alopecia areata. The study used high-throughput TCRbeta sequencing to examine T cell clonal expansion in alopecia areata, in both the C3H/HeJ mouse model and human patients. On the human side, TCRbeta sequencing was run on scalp tissue and on sorted CD4+ and CD8+ peripheral blood T cells from healthy controls and from alopecia areata patients with either patchy or totalis/universalis disease. TCRbeta CDR3 regions were amplified by immunoSEQ multiplex PCR with 35 Vbeta forward and 13 Jbeta reverse primers. Tofacitinib was given for 6 to 18 months, followed by 6 months of follow-up off drug to assess delayed response and recurrence. Clonality in the scalp was compared among normal scalp (n=4), patchy alopecia areata scalp (n=8), and alopecia totalis/universalis scalp (n=8). Tofacitinib-treated patients had biopsies at baseline and at 4 and 24 weeks of treatment, with a later scalp biopsy in several patients. RNA came from the PAXgene miRNA kit for fixed scalp, the miRNeasy kit for PBMCs, and the RNeasy kit for mouse skin. General study outcomes and caveats: Resident alphabeta T cells in normal human skin are also sequenced, complicating scalp TCR repertoire analysis, unlike mouse skin dominated by gammadelta T cells. Higher clonality and more expanded CD8+ clones were observed in lesional scalp than in normal scalp, particularly in alopecia totalis/universalis, a finding suggestive of antigenic drive. TCR sequences shared between patients were less clear than in mice, possibly partly because of HLA diversity in the patient population.

Receptors were amplified or captured by the immunoSEQ multiplex PCR assay. For TCR sequencing, RNA was extracted from every sample and reverse transcribed into cDNA to serve as template. First-strand cDNA was synthesized with SuperScript III using a 2:1 mix of oligo-dT and random hexamers. Amplification bias was assessed with a synthetic immune receptor repertoire, and residual bias was removed computationally. Per the authors' processing: Raw reads were preprocessed for error removal, and CDR3 was defined according to IMGT conventions as running from the conserved cysteine to phenylalanine. To get clonality, Shannon entropy was normalized by log2 of the number of productive unique TCRs and the result was subtracted from 1. CD4 or CD8 identity of scalp clones was inferred by cross-referencing scalp TCRbeta sequences with sorted blood CD4 and CD8 repertoires. TCRdb obtained this table from immuneACCESS and retained in-frame rearrangements with V and J assigned. These tables miss some clones; where compared with another copy, unresolved V genes account for less than half of the shortfall, and the remainder is unexplained. That table furnishes V, J and clone size, whereas the DNA furnished D and trimming. The sample records 250,000 or so clones, roughly two thirds of which are singletons. Around 1.2% of the sample comes from the top ten.

The time point label of this sample denotes: baseline before oral tofacitinib. Lesional scalp punch biopsies and peripheral blood were obtained from alopecia areata patients. After PBMCs were isolated by density centrifugation and stained for CD3, CD4 and CD8, a FACSAria was used to sort CD4+ and CD8+ T cells. As to this clone: The specificity of this receptor is unknown. Per-nucleotide qualities are absent, and no much larger clonotype sits a single base away.

Germline trimming amounts to 7 bases on V and 4 bases on J, with 3 as the count of junction bases outside the gene matches. The CDR3 numbers 13 residues from cysteine through phenylalanine. The CDR3 DNA has 39 bases and is translated from base 1. CDR1 MNHEY and CDR2 SVGAGI are derived from the germline V gene. The chain links TRBV6-5 with TRBJ1-1; 10 of the junction bases match TRBD1. The material sequenced was CD4+ T cells sorted from blood, taken at week 0. The sequence derives from a human donor with alopecia areata. Read as DNA, the sequence is TGTGCCAGCACCCGACAGGGGGCCACTGAAGCTTTCTTT. Its protein is CASTRQGATEAFF.